The source of this T cell receptor (beta chain) is a study of cytomegalovirus exposure and HLA in healthy donors. About the research overall: Findings of an earlier analysis included around 120 million unique TCR beta sequences from roughly 180 million T cells. Findings and caveats of the study: Reports indicate that TCR beta sequences accurately predicted the HLA-A and HLA-B alleles of most subjects. CMV antigen specificity was confirmed in vitro for a few CMV-associated chains.

These donors counted as nominally healthy when sampled, but unrecorded immune exposures were likely. As for this clone: As yet, its antigen is unknown.

The PCR employed 60 Vbeta primers together with 13 Jbeta primers. Measured with immunoSEQ multiplex PCR; TCRdb has only the in-frame clones, and not every one. The repertoire consists of some 110,000 clones, with about 80% occurring once and the leading ten covering about 5.4%. Unmatched junction bases numbered 11, after V lost 7 bases and J lost 4 bases. Germline assignment: CDR1 SNHLY and CDR2 FYNNEI. CDR3 length: 15 amino acids. The chain uses TRBV2 and TRBJ2-3; 7 bases line up with TRBD1. Sequencing was carried out using PBMCs. This sequence was found in a woman between 18 and 29 years old in good health and CMV-seropositive. DNA of the CDR3: TGTGCCAGCAAGGGCCGGCAGGGGGTCGCAGATACGCAGTATTTT. Amino acid sequence: CASKGRQGVADTQYF.